What follows is one T cell receptor (beta chain) and its context. Antigen specificity is unknown. TCRdb reanalysed the reads using MiXCR and keeps one entry per CDR3 protein. The sample has roughly 920,000 distinct CDR3 sequences; roughly 31% are singletons. The data stem from a study of T cell repertoires in cytomegalovirus infection. Background on the study: Recently identified HLA-C-restricted CMV epitopes were among the peptides used.

V was trimmed by 1 base and J by 0 bases, leaving 11 bases between them. The germline gives CDR1 SGHVS, CDR2 FNYEAQ. The length of the CDR3 is 16 residues. The receptor was isolated from a human donor in good health (CMV status not recorded). Some clones in this sample may be carry-over from other donors' samples. The V call is TRBV7-6, the J call TRBJ2-3, with D maybe TRBD2 (5 bases). The source was cultured CD8+ T cells from PBMCs, collected from culture after CMV antigen stimulation. CDR3 sequence (DNA): TGTGCCAGCAGCTTAGGGGGAGTCACTAGCACAGATACGCAGTATTTT. Residues: CASSLGGVTSTDTQYF.